The rows below give T cell receptor beta chains drawn from one sample of a study of cytomegalovirus exposure and HLA in healthy donors. Sequencing used immunoSEQ multiplex PCR; TCRdb keeps in-frame clones, though not all of them. The data hold approximately 33,000 clones, with 53% observed a single time. The sequencing sample was made of PBMCs. The origin of the receptors is a woman in her thirties or forties in good health and CMV-seropositive. CDR3s include the opening cysteine and the closing phenylalanine or tryptophan. Fields, in order: V gene, D gene, J gene, clone size, CDR3 DNA, CDR3 protein. The D gene is left open where the match is weak. Only some rows state a clone size, as once, few, many or a class for expanded clones.

TRBV27	NA	TRBJ2-1	NA	TGTGCCAGCGGCCTTAAGGAGGACAATGAGCAGTTCTTC	CASGLKEDNEQFF
TRBV7-3	NA	TRBJ2-7	once	TGTGCCAGCAGCTTAAGCACAGGGGGGGGCTACGAGCAGTACTTC	CASSLSTGGGYEQYF
TRBV7-9	NA	TRBJ2-6	NA	TGTGCCAGCAGCTTAACAGGAACGCTTGCTGGGGCCAACGTCCTGACTTTC	CASSLTGTLAGANVLTF
TRBV19	NA	TRBJ1-1	NA	TGTGCCAGTTCCTGGCAGGTGAACACTGAAGCTTTCTTT	CASSWQVNTEAFF
TRBV2	NA	TRBJ1-5	few	TGTGCCAGCAGTCCATCCTTCGGTCAGCCCCAGCATTTT	CASSPSFGQPQHF
TRBV19	TRBD1	TRBJ1-4	few	TGTGCCAGTAGCACCCAGGGGGGAAAACTGTTTTTT	CASSTQGGKLFF
TRBV19	TRBD2	TRBJ2-1	NA	TGTGCCATTAGGACTAGCGGGGGCAATGAGCAGTTCTTC	CAIRTSGGNEQFF
TRBV5-4	NA	TRBJ2-5	few	TGTGCCAGCAGTTCGCAGGACCAAGAGACCCAGTACTTC	CASSSQDQETQYF
TRBV5-6	NA	TRBJ1-1	few	TGTGCCAGCAGCTTGGTTCAGGGCACTGAAGCTTTCTTT	CASSLVQGTEAFF
TRBV4-1	NA	TRBJ1-1	NA	TGCGCCAGCAGCCAAGCCAGGGCCGTCTCTGAAGCTTTCTTT	CASSQARAVSEAFF
TRBV4-1	NA	TRBJ2-5	NA	TGCGCCAGCAGCCAAGGCTTCGGGGGAAACCAAGAGACCCAGTACTTC	CASSQGFGGNQETQYF
TRBV19	NA	TRBJ1-2	NA	TGTGCCTCCATGAGGGGGATTAACTATGGCTACACCTTC	CASMRGINYGYTF